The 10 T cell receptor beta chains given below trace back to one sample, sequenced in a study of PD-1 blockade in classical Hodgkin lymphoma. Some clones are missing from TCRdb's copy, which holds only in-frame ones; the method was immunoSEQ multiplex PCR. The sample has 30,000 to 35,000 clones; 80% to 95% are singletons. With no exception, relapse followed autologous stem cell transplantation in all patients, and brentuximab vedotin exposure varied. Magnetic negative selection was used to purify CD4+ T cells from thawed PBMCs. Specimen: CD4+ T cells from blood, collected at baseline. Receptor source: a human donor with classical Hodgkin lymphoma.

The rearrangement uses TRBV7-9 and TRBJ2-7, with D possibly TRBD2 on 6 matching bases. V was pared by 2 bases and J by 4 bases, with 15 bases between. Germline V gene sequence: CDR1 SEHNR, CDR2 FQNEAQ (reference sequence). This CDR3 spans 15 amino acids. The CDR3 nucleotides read TGTGCCAGCAGCTTACCGGGACTGACGTTTTACGAGCAGTACTTC. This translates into CASSLPGLTFYEQYF.

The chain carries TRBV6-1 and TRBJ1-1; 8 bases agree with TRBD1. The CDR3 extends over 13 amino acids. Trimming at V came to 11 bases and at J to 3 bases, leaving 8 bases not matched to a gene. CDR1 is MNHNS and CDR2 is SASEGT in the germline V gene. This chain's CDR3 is CAATGTGYTEAFF. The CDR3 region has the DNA TGTGCCGCCACCGGGACAGGCTACACTGAAGCTTTCTTT.

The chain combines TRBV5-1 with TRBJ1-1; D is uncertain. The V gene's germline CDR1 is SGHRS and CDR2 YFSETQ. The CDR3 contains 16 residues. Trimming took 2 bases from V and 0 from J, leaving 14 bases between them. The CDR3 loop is CASSFQIRAVNTEAFF. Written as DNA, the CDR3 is TGCGCCAGCAGCTTCCAAATACGGGCCGTGAACACTGAAGCTTTCTTT.

The CDR3 loop reads CAISDPGQGGNNEQFF. The CDR3 DNA sequence: TGTGCCATCAGTGATCCGGGACAGGGGGGTAACAATGAGCAGTTCTTC. V and J are TRBV10-3 and TRBJ2-1, with 11 bases that match TRBD1. V was clipped by 3 bases and J by 5 bases; unmatched bases: 6. Germline V gene lookup returns CDR1 ENHRY and CDR2 SYGVKD. The CDR3 totals 16 residues.

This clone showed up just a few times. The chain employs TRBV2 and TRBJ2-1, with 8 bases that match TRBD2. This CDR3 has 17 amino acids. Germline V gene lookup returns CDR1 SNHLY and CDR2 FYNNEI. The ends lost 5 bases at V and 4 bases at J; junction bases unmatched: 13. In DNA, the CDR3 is TGTGCCAGCAGTCCTCCTACTAGCGGCTACTATTACAATGAGCAGTTCTTC. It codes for CASSPPTSGYYYNEQFF.

CDR3 amino acids: CASSLSQSGVGETQYF. DNA for the CDR3: TGCGCCAGCAGCTTGTCGCAATCTGGGGTAGGGGAGACCCAGTACTTC. The chain uses TRBV5-1 and TRBJ2-5; D call uncertain. This CDR3 contains 16 residues. Trimming removed 1 base from V and 5 bases from J, with 18 bases in between. Germline V gene sequence: CDR1 SGHRS, CDR2 YFSETQ.

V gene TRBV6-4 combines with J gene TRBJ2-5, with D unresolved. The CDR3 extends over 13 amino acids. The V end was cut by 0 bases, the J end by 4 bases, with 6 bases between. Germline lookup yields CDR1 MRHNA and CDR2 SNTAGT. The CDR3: CASSDSKGETQYF. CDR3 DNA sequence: TGTGCCAGCAGTGACTCGAAGGGAGAGACCCAGTACTTC.

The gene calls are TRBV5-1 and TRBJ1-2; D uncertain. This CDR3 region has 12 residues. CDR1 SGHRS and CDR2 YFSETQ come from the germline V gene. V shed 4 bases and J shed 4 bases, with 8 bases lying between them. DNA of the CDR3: TGCGCCAGCAGCGCCGGGAGCTATGGCTACACCTTC. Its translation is CASSAGSYGYTF.

The CDR3 DNA follows: TGTGCCAGTATCAATAGCGGGAGGGCCCACAATGAGCAGTTCTTC. It codes for CASINSGRAHNEQFF. The V gene is TRBV19, the J gene TRBJ2-1, with TRBD2 matching over 11 bases. The CDR3 has 15 amino acids. Germline CDR1 reads LNHDA; CDR2 reads SQIVND (reference sequence). J lost 5 bases, V lost 7 bases, and 7 bases had no gene match.

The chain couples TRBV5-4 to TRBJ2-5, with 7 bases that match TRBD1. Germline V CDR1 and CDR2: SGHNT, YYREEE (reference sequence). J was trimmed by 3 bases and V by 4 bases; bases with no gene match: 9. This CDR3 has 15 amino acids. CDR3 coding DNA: TGTGCCAGCAGCACCCCCGGGACAGCTGAAGAGACCCAGTACTTC. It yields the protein CASSTPGTAEETQYF.